What follows are 27 T cell receptor beta chains derived from one specimen sequenced in a study of OX40 agonist ivuxolimab in advanced cancers. Using immunoSEQ multiplex PCR, the repertoire was profiled, and TCRdb retains in-frame clones only, with some absent. The sample gives approximately 50,000 clones, 60% to 80% of which show up once; more than 2% is in the top ten. The sample in question was CD4+ or CD8+ T cells sorted from blood, obtained in a trial of the OX40 agonist ivuxolimab. The receptor set was obtained from an adult with an advanced solid tumor such as melanoma, head and neck, liver or kidney cancer.

This chain links TRBV30 with TRBJ2-3, with D perhaps matching TRBD2 (6 bases). V shed 3 bases and J shed 4 bases, with 11 bases lying between them. The CDR3 totals 13 residues. Germline loops: CDR1 GTSNPN, CDR2 SVGIG (reference sequence). CDR3 DNA: TGTGCCTGGAGGGCGCTAGCGTCAGATACGCAGTATTTT. It yields the protein CAWRALASDTQYF. The full variable domain, completed using reference TRBV30 and TRBJ2-3, is SQTIHQWPATLVQPVGSPLSLECTVEGTSNPNLYWYRQAAGRGLQLLFYSVGIGQISSEVPQNLSASRPQDRQFILSSKKLLLSDSGFYLCAWRALASDTQYFGPGTRLTVL.

The chain has TRBV5-6 and TRBJ1-1; D may be TRBD1 (6 bases). Looked up from germline, CDR1 is SGHDT and CDR2 is YYEEEE. This CDR3 region has 15 residues. Trimming cost V 3 bases and J 2 bases, with 14 bases left between them. Here the CDR3 reads CASSWETGFNTEAFF. Written as DNA, the CDR3 is TGTGCCAGCAGCTGGGAGACAGGTTTTAACACTGAAGCTTTCTTT. Together with reference TRBV5-6 and TRBJ1-1, the CDR3 gives the full variable domain: DAGVTQSPTHLIKTRGQQVTLRCSPKSGHDTVSWYQQALGQGPQFIFQYYEEEERQRGNFPDRFSGHQFPNYSSELNVNALLLGDSALYLCASSWETGFNTEAFFGQGTRLTVV.

The count of this clone is one. The chain links TRBV6-6 to TRBJ1-1; D might be TRBD1 (6 bases). The CDR3 consists of 14 residues. The V and J ends lost 5 bases and 6 bases respectively, with 16 bases between them. The germline V gene encodes CDR1 MNHNY and CDR2 SVGAGI (reference sequence). CDR3 in DNA: TGTGCCAGCAGTGACTTAGGGGGTTGGCCTGAAGCTTTCTTT. As protein: CASSDLGGWPEAFF.

J is TRBJ1-4 and V is TRBV30; a weak D match, TRBD1 (6 bases). CDR1 and CDR2 from the germline V gene are GTSNPN and SVGIG (reference sequence). The CDR3 covers 15 residues. V was clipped by 2 bases and J by 8 bases, with 18 bases between them. The CDR3, as DNA: TGTGCCTGGAGTAACCAACAGGGAGAGGGGGAAAAACTGTTTTTT. It is translated as CAWSNQQGEGEKLFF.

This clone was picked up one time. The chain employs TRBV18 and TRBJ2-1, with TRBD2 identical over 15 bases. The CDR3 contains 17 residues. With 6 bases clipped from V and 4 bases from J, the junction kept 7 bases outside the gene matches. In germline, CDR1 is KGHSH, CDR2 LQKENI. The CDR3 nucleotides read TGTGCCAGCTCTCCGTGGACTAGCGGGGGGGCGTACAATGAGCAGTTCTTC. It is translated as CASSPWTSGGAYNEQFF.

This chain uses TRBV28 with TRBJ1-2, with D perhaps matching TRBD1 (5 bases). The germline V gene encodes CDR1 MDHEN and CDR2 SYDVKM. The CDR3 loop spans 14 amino acids. Trimming removed 2 bases at V and 2 bases at J, with 9 bases between. The CDR3 region is CASSLGARNYGYTF. CDR3 nucleotide sequence: TGTGCCAGCAGTTTAGGGGCCCGCAACTATGGCTACACCTTC.

The gene calls are TRBV4-1 and TRBJ1-1, with 10 bases fitting TRBD1. This CDR3 has 16 residues. V was clipped by 6 bases and J by 5 bases; unmatched bases: 12. Germline CDR1 is MGHRA and CDR2 is YSYEKL. CDR3 protein: CASRPGRGQGRTEAFF. CDR3 coding DNA: TGCGCCAGCAGACCGGGAAGGGGACAGGGGAGGACTGAAGCTTTCTTT.

This clone has only one observation. V usage is TRBV5-6 and J usage is TRBJ2-7; 11 positions agree with TRBD2. CDR3 length: 16 amino acids. J lost 6 bases, V lost 6 bases, and 14 bases had no gene match. Germline V gene lookup returns CDR1 SGHDT and CDR2 YYEEEE. The chain's CDR3 is CASTRGLLAGVFEQYF. In DNA form, the CDR3 reads TGTGCCAGCACAAGGGGCCTACTAGCGGGAGTTTTCGAGCAGTACTTC.

The chain carries TRBV28 and TRBJ2-1, with 7 bases that match TRBD2. V trimming: 2 bases; J trimming: 4 bases; junction bases outside the gene matches: 5. This CDR3 region has 15 residues. CDR1 MDHEN and CDR2 SYDVKM come from the germline V gene. The CDR3 loop is CASSLAGEGYNEQFF. CDR3 nucleotide sequence: TGTGCCAGCAGTTTAGCGGGAGAGGGATACAATGAGCAGTTCTTC.

This clone was detected only a few times. The chain has TRBV18 and TRBJ2-5; D is ambiguous. CDR3 length equals 13 residues. The V and J ends lost 0 bases and 4 bases respectively, with 6 bases between them. CDR1 KGHSH and CDR2 LQKENI come from the germline V gene. This CDR3 reads CASSPPSGETQYF. Here the CDR3 DNA reads TGTGCCAGCTCACCACCGTCTGGAGAGACCCAGTACTTC.

The chain carries TRBV5-1 and TRBJ2-5; 11 bases are a match to TRBD2. J lost 3 bases, V lost 4 bases, and 5 bases had no gene match. Germline CDR1 reads SGHRS; CDR2 reads YFSETQ. CDR3 length equals 15 residues. The CDR3 region is CASSRLGLAEETQYF. The CDR3 coding sequence is TGCGCCAGCAGCCGTCTGGGACTAGCGGAAGAGACCCAGTACTTC.

CDR3 region: CASSLTGQGRLGEKLFF. The CDR3 DNA follows: TGTGCCAGCAGCTTAACGGGACAGGGGAGGTTAGGAGAAAAACTGTTTTTT. The rearrangement uses TRBV7-6 and TRBJ1-4; TRBD1 agrees at 10 bases. Germline CDR1 and CDR2: SGHVS and FNYEAQ. This CDR3 region has 17 residues. Trimming cost V 2 bases and J 8 bases; bases outside gene matches: 11.

The V and J genes are TRBV6-5 and TRBJ1-4; 7 bases align to TRBD1. CDR3 length: 14 amino acids. J gave up 5 bases and V 8 bases, and 8 bases lay outside the gene matches. The V gene's germline CDR1 is MNHEY and CDR2 SVGAGI. This CDR3 reads CASGGRGGNEKLFF. As DNA, the CDR3 is TGTGCCAGCGGCGGGAGAGGGGGCAATGAAAAACTGTTTTTT.

This clone has just a few counts. The chain combines TRBV18 with TRBJ2-5, with D possibly matching TRBD2 (7 bases). Germline CDR1 and CDR2: KGHSH and LQKENI. The CDR3 sequence is 14 residues long. Trimming removed 2 bases from V and 4 bases from J, with 11 bases in between. The CDR3: CASSPSGGGETQYF. The DNA of the CDR3 is TGTGCCAGCTCACCATCGGGGGGCGGAGAGACCCAGTACTTC.

This chain uses TRBV4-3 with TRBJ2-5; D unresolved. The CDR3 loop spans 14 amino acids. Trimming removed 1 base from V and 5 bases from J, with 11 bases in between. From germline, CDR1 is LGHNA and CDR2 YSLEER. CDR3 in amino acids: CASSQGNPPETQYF. The CDR3 bases are TGCGCCAGCAGCCAAGGGAACCCCCCGGAGACCCAGTACTTC.

The CDR3 is CASSFQHYEQYF. The CDR3 coding sequence is TGTGCCAGCAGCTTTCAGCACTACGAGCAGTACTTC. This chain connects TRBV5-6 to TRBJ2-7; no clear D gene. V lost 2 bases, J lost 3 bases, and 6 bases lay in between. The V gene's germline CDR1 is SGHDT and CDR2 YYEEEE. The length of the CDR3 is 12 residues. The entire variable domain, with the rest obtained from reference TRBV5-6 and TRBJ2-7, is as follows: DAGVTQSPTHLIKTRGQQVTLRCSPKSGHDTVSWYQQALGQGPQFIFQYYEEEERQRGNFPDRFSGHQFPNYSSELNVNALLLGDSALYLCASSFQHYEQYFGPGTRLTVT.

About this clone: One end of the junction does not line up with germline, which may come from a read error. J is TRBJ2-5 and V is TRBV7-3; 7 bases match TRBD1. The CDR3 is 13 amino acids. From germline, CDR1 is SGHTA and CDR2 FQGTGA. The CDR3 coding sequence is TGTGCCAGCAGCTTAACGCTAACAGGGGCGATGCACTTC. Translated, it gives CASSLTLTGAMHF.

The chain links TRBV19 to TRBJ2-5, with a tentative D call TRBD2 (5 bases). With 5 bases removed from V and 0 bases from J, the gap between germline ends came to 16 bases. Germline V CDR1 and CDR2: LNHDA, SQIVND (reference sequence). The CDR3 is made up of 16 amino acids. CDR3 nucleotides: TGTGCCAGTAGTCCCCGGGGTAAAGTAAACCAAGAGACCCAGTACTTC. It translates to CASSPRGKVNQETQYF.

The CDR3 spells CASILGQGVIKAFF. CDR3 nucleotides: TGTGCCAGCATTTTAGGACAGGGGGTAATTAAAGCTTTCTTT. The genes are TRBV2 and TRBJ1-1; 10 bases agree with TRBD1. Trimming cost V 7 bases and J 9 bases; bases outside gene matches: 11. The CDR3 totals 14 residues. Germline loops: CDR1 SNHLY, CDR2 FYNNEI.

The chain uses TRBV18 and TRBJ2-5; 8 bases agree with TRBD2. V trimming: 5 bases; J trimming: 2 bases; junction bases outside the gene matches: 10. Germline V gene data show CDR1 as KGHSH and CDR2 as LQKENI. There are 16 residues in the CDR3. The DNA of the CDR3 is TGTGCCAGCTCAGACTGGATAGCGGGGCCTCAAGAGACCCAGTACTTC. Protein product: CASSDWIAGPQETQYF.

This chain links TRBV11-3 with TRBJ2-1; 8 positions match TRBD1. J gave up 5 bases and V 5 bases, and 11 bases lay outside the gene matches. CDR3 size: 16 residues. Germline V gives CDR1 SGHNT, CDR2 YENEEA. The DNA for the CDR3 is TGTGCCAGCAGCCGAAGCCTCGGGACAGGCAACAATGAGCAGTTCTTC. Protein product: CASSRSLGTGNNEQFF.

The V gene is TRBV6-6, the J gene TRBJ1-2, with TRBD1 matching over 8 bases. The junction had 14 bases not matched to a gene; V was cut back by 8 bases and J by 3 bases. The germline CDR1 and CDR2 sequences are MNHNY and SVGAGI (reference sequence). The CDR3 has 16 amino acids. The CDR3 nucleotides are TGTGCCAGCTACCGAGTCCCGGACAGGGACTACTATGGCTACACCTTC. Encoded protein: CASYRVPDRDYYGYTF.

The rearrangement links TRBV19 to TRBJ2-3, with 7 bases that match TRBD1. This CDR3 has 14 residues. The germline gives CDR1 LNHDA, CDR2 SQIVND (reference sequence). The trim removed 6 bases at V and 2 bases at J, leaving 5 bases unmatched. The CDR3 bases are TGTGCCAGTAGCAGGGGGAGACTCACAGATACGCAGTATTTT. This translates into CASSRGRLTDTQYF.

V is TRBV5-1 and J is TRBJ1-4; maybe TRBD1 (5 bases). V gave up 0 bases and J gave up 7 bases, with 13 bases separating them. Germline V gene data show CDR1 as SGHRS and CDR2 as YFSETQ. CDR3 size: 15 residues. The chain's CDR3 is CASSLAPGGGEKLFF. CDR3 coding DNA: TGCGCCAGCAGCTTGGCCCCGGGGGGAGGTGAAAAACTGTTTTTT.

The rearrangement links TRBV7-9 to TRBJ2-1; perhaps TRBD2 as D (5 bases). Germline values: CDR1 SEHNR, CDR2 FQNEAQ (reference sequence). The length of the CDR3 is 14 residues. V lost 5 bases to trimming and J lost 9 bases, with 17 bases between them. The CDR3 region has the DNA TGTGCCAGCAGCCCACGAGAGGGTTTCGGTGAGCAGTTCTTC. It translates to CASSPREGFGEQFF.

The V gene is TRBV7-2, the J gene TRBJ2-5, with D uncertain. V shed 2 bases and J shed 1 base, with 11 bases lying between them. Germline V gives CDR1 SGHTA, CDR2 FQGNSA. CDR3 length: 15 residues. CDR3 amino acids: CASSLQVGPQETQYF. DNA for the CDR3: TGTGCCAGCAGCTTACAGGTTGGGCCCCAAGAGACCCAGTACTTC. Combining the CDR3 with reference TRBV7-2 and TRBJ2-5 gives the whole variable domain GAGVSQSPSNKVTEKGKDVELRCDPISGHTALYWYRQSLGQGLEFLIYFQGNSAPDKSGLPSDRFSAERTGGSVSTLTIQRTQQEDSAVYLCASSLQVGPQETQYFGPGTRLLVL.

This chain connects TRBV27 to TRBJ1-1; D possibly corresponds to TRBD1 (6 bases). The V gene lost 0 bases and the J gene lost 3 bases, with 11 bases spanning the gap. CDR1 MNHEY and CDR2 SMNVEV come from the germline V gene (reference sequence). The length of the CDR3 is 15 residues. The CDR3 spells CASSLSRRGDTEAFF. DNA of the CDR3: TGTGCCAGCAGTTTATCCAGGAGGGGGGACACTGAAGCTTTCTTT.